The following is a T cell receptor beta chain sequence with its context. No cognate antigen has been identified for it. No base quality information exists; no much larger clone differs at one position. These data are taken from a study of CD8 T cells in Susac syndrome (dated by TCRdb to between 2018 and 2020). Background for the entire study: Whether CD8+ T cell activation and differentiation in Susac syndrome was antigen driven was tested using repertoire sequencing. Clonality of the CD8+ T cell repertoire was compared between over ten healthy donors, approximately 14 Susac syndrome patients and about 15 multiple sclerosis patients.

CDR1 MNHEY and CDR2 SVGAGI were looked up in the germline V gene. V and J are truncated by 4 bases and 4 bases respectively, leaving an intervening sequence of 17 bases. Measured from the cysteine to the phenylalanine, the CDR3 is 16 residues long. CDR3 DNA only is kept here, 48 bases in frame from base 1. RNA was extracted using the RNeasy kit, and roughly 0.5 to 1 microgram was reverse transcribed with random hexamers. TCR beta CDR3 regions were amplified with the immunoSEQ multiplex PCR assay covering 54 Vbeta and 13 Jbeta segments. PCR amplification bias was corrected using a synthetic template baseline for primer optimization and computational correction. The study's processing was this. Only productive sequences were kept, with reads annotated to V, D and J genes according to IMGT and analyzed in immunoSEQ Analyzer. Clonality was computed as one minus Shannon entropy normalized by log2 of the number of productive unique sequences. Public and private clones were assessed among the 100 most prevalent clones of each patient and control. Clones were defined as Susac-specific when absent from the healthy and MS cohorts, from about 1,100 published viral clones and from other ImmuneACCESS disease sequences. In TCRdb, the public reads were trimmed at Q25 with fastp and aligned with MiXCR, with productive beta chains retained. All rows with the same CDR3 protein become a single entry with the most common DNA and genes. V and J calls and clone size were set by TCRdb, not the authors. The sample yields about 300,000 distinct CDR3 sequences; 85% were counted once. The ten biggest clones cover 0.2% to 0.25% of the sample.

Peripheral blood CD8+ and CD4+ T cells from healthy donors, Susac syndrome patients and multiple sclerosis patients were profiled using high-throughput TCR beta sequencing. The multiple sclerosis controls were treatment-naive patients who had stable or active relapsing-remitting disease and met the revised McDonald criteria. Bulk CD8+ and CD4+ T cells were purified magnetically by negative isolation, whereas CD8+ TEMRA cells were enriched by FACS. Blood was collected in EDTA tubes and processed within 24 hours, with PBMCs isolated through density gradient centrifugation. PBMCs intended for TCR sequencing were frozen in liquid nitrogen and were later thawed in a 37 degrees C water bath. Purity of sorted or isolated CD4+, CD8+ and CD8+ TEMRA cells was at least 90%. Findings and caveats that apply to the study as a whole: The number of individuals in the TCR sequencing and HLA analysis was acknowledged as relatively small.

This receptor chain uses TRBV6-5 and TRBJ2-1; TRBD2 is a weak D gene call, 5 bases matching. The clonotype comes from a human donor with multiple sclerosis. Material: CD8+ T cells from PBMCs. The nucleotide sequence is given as TGTGCCAGCAGTTCCTACCCGCTAGCAGAATACAATGAGCAGTTCTTC. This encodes CASSSYPLAEYNEQFF.